The sequence of this TCR beta chain was determined in a study of T cell changes during pregnancy in multiple sclerosis. The CDR3 is made up of 15 amino acids. Germline CDR1 and CDR2: MGHRA and YSYEKL. V lost 1 base and J lost 2, with 6 bases in between. The method was immunoSEQ multiplex PCR; TCRdb's version includes in-frame clones alone and lacks a portion of them. The table includes roughly 80,000 clones, 90% to 95% detected once. Sample: peripheral blood, taken after pregnancy. The gene calls are TRBV4-1 and TRBJ2-6; D unresolved. The sequence came from a female donor in good health, enrolled as a control in a pregnancy study. CDR3 region: CASSQGAAGANVLTF. The CDR3 bases are TGCGCCAGCAGCCAAGGGGCAGCTGGGGCCAACGTCCTGACTTTC.